The 21 T cell receptor beta chains presented below share a single source sample, sequenced in a study of T cells in Graves' hyperthyroidism and ophthalmopathy. Amplified TCR beta CDR3 regions derived from RNA transcripts. The TCR CDR3 was amplified in a first-round RT-PCR using the HTBI primer set. TCRdb re-called the multiplex PCR reads through MiXCR, storing one row per CDR3 protein. The table lists some 180,000 distinct CDR3 sequences, 17% of them singletons. Sequencing input: blood. The source is a woman in her fifties or sixties with Graves' hyperthyroidism.

This clonotype was seen more than once but under ten times. A much larger clone sits a single nucleotide away, making a read error possible. The conserved closing phenylalanine or tryptophan is absent in this CDR3, likely reflecting a read error. This chain joins TRBV15 and TRBJ1-2; D unresolved. CDR3 size: 15 residues. Germline V CDR1 and CDR2: LNHNV, YYDKDF (reference sequence). Trimming shortened V by 0 bases and J by 4 bases, and 12 bases separated the two germline ends. In nucleotides, the CDR3 is TGTGCCACCAGCAGAGATCGAGTCAGACCCTATGGCTACACCCTC. Translation gives CATSRDRVRPYGYTL.

The sample holds a few counts of this clonotype. An end of the junction does not agree with germline; a read error may underlie this. The chain carries TRBV7-9 and TRBJ2-7; no definite D call. This CDR3 region has 13 residues. Looked up from germline, CDR1 is SEHNR and CDR2 is FQNEAQ (reference sequence). This CDR3 reads CASGLDPVSGQYF. In DNA form, the CDR3 reads TGTGCCAGCGGCTTAGACCCGGTCTCAGGGCAGTACTTC. The variable domain in full, with the rest retrieved from reference TRBV7-9 and TRBJ2-7, is DTGVSQNPRHKITKRGQNVTFRCDPISEHNRLYWYRQTLGQGPEFLTYFQNEAQLEKSRLLSDRFSAERPKGSFSTLEIQRTEQGDSAMYLCASGLDPVSGQYFGPGTRLTVT.

This clonotype was seen many times. This rearrangement joins TRBV7-3 to TRBJ2-2; D possibly corresponds to TRBD1 (5 bases). V shed 2 bases and J shed 5 bases, with 9 bases lying between them. This CDR3 spans 14 amino acids. The V gene's germline CDR1 is SGHTA and CDR2 FQGTGA. In DNA, the CDR3 is TGTGCCAGCAGCTTAGTGACAGATACCGGGGAGCTGTTTTTT. It is translated as CASSLVTDTGELFF.

This clonotype occurred many times. V and J are TRBV27 and TRBJ2-7, with a possible D match to TRBD1 (6 bases). CDR1 is MNHEY and CDR2 is SMNVEV in the germline V gene (reference sequence). The CDR3 totals 15 residues. The ends were cut back, 5 bases at V and 1 base at J, with 15 bases in the middle. This CDR3 is CASSLGQLSSYEQYF. Written as DNA, the CDR3 is TGTGCCAGCAGTCTCGGACAGCTTTCTTCCTACGAGCAGTACTTC.

This clonotype came up many times. The genes are TRBV20-1 and TRBJ1-3; 8 nucleotides match TRBD1. Germline CDR1 DFQATT, CDR2 SNEGSKA (reference sequence). The J segment lost 2 bases and the V segment lost 6 bases, leaving 3 bases of the junction unmatched. The CDR3 extends over 13 amino acids. In DNA, the CDR3 is TGCAGTGCAAGGACAGGGACTGGAAACACCATATATTTT. The encoded protein is CSARTGTGNTIYF.

This clonotype showed up many times. This CDR3 is CSAREWQIQETQYF. CDR3 DNA: TGCAGTGCTAGAGAGTGGCAGATCCAAGAGACCCAGTACTTC. The J gene is TRBJ2-5, the V gene TRBV20-1; D unresolved. This CDR3 is built from 14 residues. V dropped 0 bases and J dropped 1 base, with 9 bases sitting between them. Germline V CDR1 and CDR2: DFQATT, SNEGSKA (reference sequence).

The V gene is TRBV6-9, the J gene TRBJ2-7, with TRBD1 matching 9 bases. V dropped 3 bases and J dropped 1; count of bases not matched to a gene: 10. CDR3 size: 17 residues. In germline, CDR1 is MNHGY, CDR2 SVAAGI. The CDR3 sequence is CASSYVSAGTGSYEQYF. In DNA form, the CDR3 reads TGTGCCAGCAGTTACGTATCTGCCGGGACAGGGTCCTACGAGCAGTACTTC.

This clonotype was seen many times. The chain recombines TRBV7-3 with TRBJ2-1; 11 positions agree with TRBD2. The CDR3 is 15 residues long. Losses at the gene ends were 5 bases for V and 7 bases for J; bases not matched to a gene: 7. Germline assignment: CDR1 SGHTA and CDR2 FQGTGA. The CDR3 nucleotides read TGTGCCAGCAGCCCGACTAGCGGGGACTATAATGAGCAGTTCTTC. Translation: CASSPTSGDYNEQFF.

This clonotype was seen many times. This chain connects TRBV6-2 or TRBV6-3 to TRBJ1-2; the D is unclear. CDR3 length: 13 residues. The germline CDR1 and CDR2 sequences are MNHEY and SVGEGT. The V gene lost 6 bases and the J gene lost 1 base, with 9 bases spanning the gap. Here the CDR3 DNA reads TGTGCCAGCAGCCCATCAGATAACTATGGCTACACCTTC. Protein product: CASSPSDNYGYTF.

This clonotype has a count of ten or more. V and J are TRBV7-8 and TRBJ2-5; 7 positions agree with TRBD2. Germline values: CDR1 SGHVS, CDR2 FQNEAQ. This CDR3 comprises 16 residues. After removal of 4 bases from V and 0 bases from J, the junction contained 8 bases not matched to a gene. The CDR3 sequence is CASSSYPTSDQETQYF. CDR3 bases: TGTGCCAGCAGCTCGTACCCTACTAGCGACCAAGAGACCCAGTACTTC.

This clonotype was seen once. A clone one base away is much larger, so this may be a read error. The V gene is TRBV12-3 or TRBV12-4, the J gene TRBJ1-4, with TRBD1 matching over 8 bases. The CDR3 sequence is 18 residues long. This CDR3 is CDSSSHRTGNYVDEKLFF. The CDR3, as DNA: TGTGACAGCAGCTCCCATAGGACAGGGAATTACGTGGATGAAAAACTGTTTTTT.

The genes are TRBV18 and TRBJ2-5; D is perhaps TRBD1 or TRBD2 (5 bases each). The V end lost 2 bases, the J end lost 5 bases, and 12 bases lay between the germline ends. Germline V gene data show CDR1 as KGHSH and CDR2 as LQKENI. The CDR3 is 14 amino acids. The CDR3 loop is CASSPNAGTETQYF. CDR3 sequence (DNA): TGTGCCAGCTCACCAAACGCAGGGACGGAGACCCAGTACTTC.

This clonotype was observed many times. J is TRBJ1-5 and V is TRBV19; D unresolved. Trimming stripped 3 bases from V and 0 bases from J, with 9 bases between. Germline values: CDR1 LNHDA, CDR2 SQIVND (reference sequence). The CDR3 runs to 15 residues. The CDR3 is CASSMRQYSNQPQHF. The DNA for the CDR3 is TGTGCCAGTAGTATGAGGCAGTATAGCAATCAGCCCCAGCATTTT.

The chain joins TRBV4-3 to TRBJ1-1; perhaps TRBD1 as D (6 bases). V was cut by 3 bases and J by 3 bases, with 20 bases left in between. This CDR3 spans 17 amino acids. Germline CDR1 is LGHNA and CDR2 is YSLEER. CDR3 sequence reads: CASSHPRTRGGDTEAFF. The CDR3 nucleotides are TGCGCCAGCAGCCACCCAAGGACCAGGGGAGGGGACACTGAAGCTTTCTTT.

The chain has TRBV3-1 and TRBJ2-7; a weak D match, TRBD2 (5 bases). V was clipped by 4 bases and J by 6 bases, with 16 bases between them. CDR1 is LGHDT, CDR2 YNNKEL, per germline (reference sequence). The CDR3 spans 14 residues. The CDR3 region is CASSLRLGGGEQYF. Here the CDR3 DNA reads TGTGCCAGCAGCCTTAGGCTAGGAGGTGGCGAGCAGTACTTC.

This clonotype was recorded at least ten times. This rearrangement joins TRBV20-1 to TRBJ1-5; 7 bases align to TRBD1. The ends lost 2 bases at V and 5 bases at J; junction bases unmatched: 9. Germline V lookup: CDR1 DFQATT, CDR2 SNEGSKA (reference sequence). The CDR3 extends over 15 amino acids. In DNA form, the CDR3 reads TGCAGTGCTAGAAAGACCCGACAGGGAGATCAGCCCCAGCATTTT. Protein product: CSARKTRQGDQPQHF.

This clonotype was observed many times. The J gene is TRBJ2-1, the V gene TRBV28; TRBD2 matches 7 bases. V lost 6 bases, J lost 4 bases, and 18 bases stayed unmatched. This CDR3 region has 18 residues. Looked up from germline, CDR1 is MDHEN and CDR2 is SYDVKM. The CDR3 reads CASRLSPVVSGEYNEQFF. CDR3 nucleotides: TGTGCCAGCAGACTTTCGCCTGTGGTGAGCGGGGAATACAATGAGCAGTTCTTC. Complete variable domain (other parts from reference TRBV28 and TRBJ2-1): DVKVTQSSRYLVKRTGEKVFLECVQDMDHENMFWYRQDPGLGLRLIYFSYDVKMKEKGDIPEGYSVSREKKERFSLILESASTNQTSMYLCASRLSPVVSGEYNEQFFGPGTRLTVL.

This clonotype was recorded a few times. As the CDR3 is not closed by the conserved phenylalanine or tryptophan, this likely results from a read error. The chain is built from TRBV27 and TRBJ2-7; D is unclear. V gave up 3 bases and J gave up 3 bases, with 9 bases separating them. This CDR3 has 13 residues. Germline-derived CDR1 and CDR2 are MNHEY and SMNVEV (reference sequence). CDR3 amino acids: CASSFGRNYEQYS. The CDR3 DNA sequence: TGTGCCAGCAGTTTTGGGCGGAACTACGAGCAGTACTCC.

This clonotype was observed many times. The CDR3 spells CASSLGGGAGYYNEQFF. The CDR3 bases are TGCGCCAGCAGCTTGGGAGGGGGCGCTGGGTACTACAATGAGCAGTTCTTC. The J gene is TRBJ2-1, the V gene TRBV5-1; 7 nucleotides agree with TRBD1. The V gene's germline CDR1 is SGHRS and CDR2 YFSETQ. V was pared by 0 bases and J by 3 bases, with 9 bases of the junction left unmatched. CDR3 length: 17 amino acids. Full variable domain (remainder filled in from reference TRBV5-1 and TRBJ2-1): KAGVTQTPRYLIKTRGQQVTLSCSPISGHRSVSWYQQTPGQGLQFLFEYFSETQRNKGNFPGRFSGRQFSNSRSEMNVSTLELGDSALYLCASSLGGGAGYYNEQFFGPGTRLTVL.

The rearrangement links TRBV5-6 to TRBJ2-1, with 7 bases identical to TRBD1. Germline V lookup: CDR1 SGHDT, CDR2 YYEEEE. CDR3 length: 13 residues. Germline trimming cut 0 bases from V and 8 bases from J; bases unmatched to any gene: 2. The CDR3 sequence is CASSLGQGHEQFF. CDR3 DNA: TGTGCCAGCAGCTTGGGACAGGGCCATGAGCAGTTCTTC.

The chain couples TRBV5-1 to TRBJ2-3, with D possibly TRBD2 on 5 matching bases. V was pared by 4 bases and J by 6 bases, with 18 bases between. This CDR3 is built from 15 residues. Looked up from germline, CDR1 is SGHRS and CDR2 is YFSETQ. CDR3 in DNA: TGCGCCAGCAGCCTGCTAGCCCCATCGGGGGATACGCAGTATTTT. Amino acid sequence: CASSLLAPSGDTQYF.